This TCR beta chain was sequenced during a study of blood T cell repertoires in COVID-19. Study summary: Collection of acute and convalescent COVID-19 samples took place in the United States, Italy and Spain. The cDNA or gDNA used as material had been derived from T cells, B-cell-depleted T cells, or PBMCs.

Per the original methods: Amplified reference gene primers provided the basis for estimating nucleated cell counts. Clones were read by immunoSEQ multiplex PCR, and TCRdb kept only the in-frame ones, dropping some. V and J calls and clone size follow that table, whereas D and trimming were derived from the DNA. The sample includes over 150,000 clones, more than 60% of them seen just once. Germline lookup yields CDR1 GTSNPN and CDR2 SVGIG (reference sequence). V shed 5 bases and J 4 bases; nucleotides not matched to a gene: 7. The CDR3 is made up of 15 amino acids. This sequence joins TRBV30 and TRBJ2-2; 10 bases match TRBD2. Sequencing was carried out using peripheral blood. The TCR was taken from a man aged 65 to 85 with acute or convalescent COVID-19. CDR3 nucleotide sequence: TGTGCCTGGGCTCACGGGACTAGCGTCACCGGGGAGCTGTTTTTT. This codes for CAWAHGTSVTGELFF.